This entry describes one T cell receptor beta chain. Its antigen remains unknown. This sample stems from a study of Graves' ophthalmopathy and Graves' hyperthyroidism. Study-wide background: Ophthalmopathy absent within 18 months of follow-up marked hyperthyroidism as stable.

RNA transcripts yielded amplified TCR beta CDR3 regions. First-round RT-PCR with HTBI primers preceded a second-round multiplex PCR. Using its own MiXCR run on the multiplex PCR reads, TCRdb lists one record per CDR3 protein. Counted here are about 1.1 million distinct CDR3 sequences, 35% to 40% occurring once; the ten biggest clones make up around 10%. Study-level findings and limits: Blood repertoires reportedly contained most expanded thyroid clonotypes above 0.001 frequency.

Germline-derived CDR1 and CDR2 are SGHVS and FQNEAQ. The CDR3 contains 13 residues. V was clipped by 1 base and J by 9 bases, with 10 bases between them. Specimen: peripheral blood or thyroid tissue (not recorded which). This chain uses TRBV7-8 with TRBJ1-5; D ambiguous. This sequence was found in an adult man with Graves' hyperthyroidism. The CDR3 sequence is CASSLGGRPPQHF. The CDR3 nucleotides read TGTGCCAGCAGCTTAGGAGGGCGGCCGCCCCAGCATTTT.